The 2 T cell receptor beta chains in this list originate from one sample, sequenced in a study of cytomegalovirus exposure and HLA in healthy donors. Primers: 60 Vbeta forward and 13 Jbeta reverse. Method: immunoSEQ multiplex PCR; TCRdb's copy keeps in-frame clones and lacks some. The sample has about 200,000 clones, roughly 85% seen once. Sequenced material: PBMCs. The receptors derive from a woman aged 45 to 65 in good health and CMV-seronegative.

This chain uses TRBV5-4 with TRBJ2-7; no clear D. The germline gives CDR1 SGHNT, CDR2 YYREEE (reference sequence). The CDR3 is 14 residues long. Trimming removed 4 bases from V and 3 bases from J, with 14 bases in between. CDR3: CASSQDSLYYEQYF. The CDR3 DNA is TGTGCCAGCAGCCAAGACTCACTCTACTACGAGCAGTACTTC.

The chain recombines TRBV6-1 with TRBJ2-1, with 12 positions matching TRBD2. This CDR3 spans 14 amino acids. V lost 3 bases to trimming and J lost 7 bases; unmatched junction nucleotides: 1. Germline V CDR1 and CDR2: MNHNS, SASEGT. The CDR3 nucleotides read TGTGCCAGCAGTGACGGGACTAGCGGGAATGAGCAGTTCTTC. Residues: CASSDGTSGNEQFF.